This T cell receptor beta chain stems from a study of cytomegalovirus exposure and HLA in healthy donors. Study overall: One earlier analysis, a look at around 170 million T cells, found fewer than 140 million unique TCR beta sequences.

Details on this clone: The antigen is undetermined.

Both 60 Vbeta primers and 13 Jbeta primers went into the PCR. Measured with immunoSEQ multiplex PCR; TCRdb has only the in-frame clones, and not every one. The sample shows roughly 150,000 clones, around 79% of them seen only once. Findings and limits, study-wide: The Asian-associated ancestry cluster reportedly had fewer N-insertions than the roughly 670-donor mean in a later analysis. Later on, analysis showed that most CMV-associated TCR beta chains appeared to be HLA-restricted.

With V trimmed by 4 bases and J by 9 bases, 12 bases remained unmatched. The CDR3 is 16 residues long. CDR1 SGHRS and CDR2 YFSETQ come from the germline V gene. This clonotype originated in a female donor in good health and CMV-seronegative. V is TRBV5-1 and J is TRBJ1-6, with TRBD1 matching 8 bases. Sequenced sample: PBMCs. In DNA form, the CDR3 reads TGCGCCAGCAGCCCGACGGACAGGGTAAACCTTTCACCCCTCCACTTT. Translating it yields CASSPTDRVNLSPLHF.